One sample yielded the 8 T cell receptor beta chains listed below, sequenced in a study of OX40 agonist ivuxolimab in advanced cancers. Produced via immunoSEQ multiplex PCR; TCRdb's table is partial and in-frame only. Found here are tens of thousands of clones, 88% of them singletons; the top ten hold about 4%. This material consisted of CD4+ or CD8+ T cells sorted from blood, taken in a trial of the OX40 agonist ivuxolimab. These receptors came from an adult with an advanced solid tumor such as melanoma, head and neck, liver or kidney cancer.

This clone has more than one count but fewer than ten. The chain combines TRBV29-1 with TRBJ2-3; 12 bases map to TRBD2. This CDR3 has 16 residues. Trimming at V came to 1 base and at J to 3 bases, leaving 5 bases not matched to a gene. In germline, CDR1 is SQVTM, CDR2 ANQGSEA. The DNA of the CDR3 is TGCAGCGTTGAAGGACTAGCGGGAGAGTTTACAGATACGCAGTATTTT. This sequence encodes CSVEGLAGEFTDTQYF.

This clone was observed a few times. V gene TRBV7-8 combines with J gene TRBJ2-3; D gene ambiguous. V gave up 3 bases and J gave up 7 bases, with 8 bases separating them. The CDR3 spans 12 residues. The germline V gene has CDR1 SGHVS and CDR2 FQNEAQ. The chain's CDR3 is CASSFPGHTQYF. CDR3 nucleotides: TGTGCCAGCAGCTTCCCGGGTCATACGCAGTATTTT.

The chain recombines TRBV30 with TRBJ1-5; D remains unclear. V gave up 0 bases and J gave up 8 bases, with 11 bases separating them. The CDR3 contains 13 residues. The germline CDR1 and CDR2 sequences are GTSNPN and SVGIG (reference sequence). CDR3 in amino acids: CAWSVIREEPQHF. In DNA form, the CDR3 reads TGTGCCTGGAGTGTAATCCGAGAGGAGCCCCAGCATTTT.

The chain employs TRBV19 and TRBJ2-3, with D perhaps given as TRBD1 or TRBD2 (5 bases each). There are 15 residues in the CDR3. CDR1 is LNHDA and CDR2 is SQIVND in the germline V gene (reference sequence). Trimming removed 5 bases from V and 2 bases from J, with 14 bases in between. The CDR3 loop reads CASSPRDASTDTQYF. CDR3 coding DNA: TGTGCCAGTAGTCCCCGGGACGCCTCCACAGATACGCAGTATTTT.

This clone was seen a single time. This chain joins TRBV4-1 and TRBJ2-5, with 14 positions matching TRBD2. Germline V gives CDR1 MGHRA, CDR2 YSYEKL. This CDR3 is built from 15 residues. V was pared by 6 bases and J by 4 bases, with 4 bases of the junction left unmatched. CDR3 protein: CASRPGLAGGETQYF. For the CDR3, the DNA is TGCGCCAGCAGACCCGGACTAGCGGGAGGAGAGACCCAGTACTTC.

V gene TRBV19 combines with J gene TRBJ2-2; D might be TRBD2 (7 bases). Germline-derived CDR1 and CDR2 are LNHDA and SQIVND (reference sequence). The V end lost 4 bases, the J end lost 3 bases, and 9 bases lay between the germline ends. CDR3 size: 14 residues. CDR3 bases: TGTGCCAGTAGTAGCGGGGGCGACACCGGGGAGCTGTTTTTT. It translates to CASSSGGDTGELFF. The whole variable domain, filled in from reference TRBV19 and TRBJ2-2, reads DGGITQSPKYLFRKEGQNVTLSCEQNLNHDAMYWYRQDPGQGLRLIYYSQIVNDFQKGDIAEGYSVSREKKESFPLTVTSAQKNPTAFYLCASSSGGDTGELFFGEGSRLTVL.

Comment on this clone: One end of the junction is discordant with germline, which a read error may explain. The V gene is TRBV7-7, the J gene TRBJ2-4; possibly TRBD1 for D (6 bases). This CDR3 spans 14 amino acids. Per germline, CDR1 SSHAT and CDR2 FNYEAQ (reference sequence). This CDR3 reads CASSTDLSRGIQYF. CDR3 DNA: TGTGCTAGCAGTACCGACCTTTCCAGGGGCATTCAGTACTTC.

The chain recombines TRBV12-5 with TRBJ1-1, with D perhaps matching TRBD1 (6 bases). V dropped 5 bases and J dropped 7 bases, with 11 bases sitting between them. There are 12 residues in the CDR3. CDR1 LGHNT and CDR2 FRNRAP come from the germline V gene. In DNA form, the CDR3 reads TGTGCTAGTGGTCCCGAGGGGGGTGAAGCTTTCTTT. It specifies CASGPEGGEAFF.